The T cell receptor (beta chain) under discussion was sequenced for a study of CD8 T cells in ankylosing spondylitis. General observations from the study: Researchers report that disease-linked clones proved CD8+ and relatively rare in peripheral blood. From matched ankylosing spondylitis synovial fluid, disease-linked clones were reportedly recovered at significantly enriched levels. A TCR beta motif of about eight highly homologous variants appeared characteristic of ankylosing spondylitis blood.

The germline V gene encodes CDR1 SGHRS and CDR2 YFSETQ. The germline V and J ends were trimmed by 2 bases and 4 bases, with 12 bases remaining between them. The CDR3 runs to 14 residues. Ten or more counts support this clonotype. No antigen is known for it. Making use of molecular barcodes, quantitative 5'-RACE generated TCR beta libraries. A single record per CDR3 protein comes from TCRdb applying MiXCR to the 5' RACE reads. This table holds roughly 490,000 distinct CDR3 sequences, approximately 5% found once. The sequencing input was blood, either unsorted or a sorted T cell fraction (not recorded which). The origin of this receptor is a male donor with ankylosing spondylitis. The J gene is TRBJ1-1, the V gene TRBV5-1; possibly TRBD1 for D (6 bases). CDR3: CASSFGGPVTEAFF. Here the CDR3 DNA reads TGCGCCAGCAGCTTCGGGGGCCCGGTCACTGAAGCTTTCTTT. The entire variable domain, with the rest obtained from reference TRBV5-1 and TRBJ1-1, is as follows: KAGVTQTPRYLIKTRGQQVTLSCSPISGHRSVSWYQQTPGQGLQFLFEYFSETQRNKGNFPGRFSGRQFSNSRSEMNVSTLELGDSALYLCASSFGGPVTEAFFGQGTRLTVV.